A single sample is the source of the 2 T cell receptor beta chains below, sequenced in a study of T cells in Graves' hyperthyroidism and ophthalmopathy. Amplified TCR beta CDR3 regions came from RNA transcripts. The HTBI primer set drove a first-round RT-PCR of the TCR CDR3. Via MiXCR, TCRdb re-called the multiplex PCR reads, giving one row per CDR3 protein. The profile shows hundreds of thousands of distinct CDR3 sequences, around 15% of them singletons. Sequenced input: blood. The receptors stem from a young woman with Graves' hyperthyroidism.

This clonotype turned up a few times. The chain combines TRBV20-1 with TRBJ1-5; 7 nucleotides agree with TRBD1. V dropped 5 bases and J dropped 2; count of bases not matched to a gene: 12. Germline CDR1 is DFQATT and CDR2 is SNEGSKA (reference sequence). The CDR3 is 16 amino acids. The CDR3 nucleotides read TGCAGTGCTGCCCAGGACAGGCCCTTCCGCAATCAGCCCCAGCATTTT. Its translation is CSAAQDRPFRNQPQHF.

This rearrangement joins TRBV4-2 to TRBJ2-7; the match to TRBD2 covers 7 bases. The CDR3 runs to 15 residues. V gave up 0 bases and J gave up 2 bases; unmatched junction bases: 4. CDR1 is LGHNA and CDR2 is YNFKEQ in the germline V gene. The CDR3: CASSQDRGGPYEQYF. DNA for the CDR3: TGTGCCAGCAGCCAAGATCGGGGAGGGCCCTACGAGCAGTACTTC.